Listed below are T cell receptor beta chains from one sample, sequenced in a study of cytomegalovirus exposure and HLA in healthy donors. The method was immunoSEQ multiplex PCR; TCRdb's version includes in-frame clones alone and lacks a portion of them. The profile shows 150,000 or so clones, 65% to 90% of them singletons. What was sequenced was PBMCs. All receptors come from a man aged 45-65 years in good health and CMV-seropositive. Both conserved end residues are part of each CDR3. D genes are given only for firm matches. The listing skips clone size in some rows; elsewhere it reads once, few, many or a size class.

j_gene,v_gene,d_gene,abundance,CDR3nt,CDR3aa
TRBJ2-4,TRBV30,NA,NA,TGTGCCTGGAGTAGTCTAACGGGAGCCAAAAACATTCAGTACTTC,CAWSSLTGAKNIQYF
TRBJ2-6,TRBV10-2,NA,NA,TGCGCCAGCAGTGAGCGTGGGGCCAACGTCCTGACTTTC,CASSERGANVLTF
TRBJ2-1,TRBV19,NA,NA,TGTGCCAGTAGTACTTTTGACAGCCCCTACAATGAGCAGTTCTTC,CASSTFDSPYNEQFF
TRBJ1-3,TRBV9,NA,few,TGTGCCAGCAGCTCAGACTCCGAAGGCACTGGAAACACCATATATTTT,CASSSDSEGTGNTIYF
TRBJ1-1,TRBV7-6,NA,NA,TGTGCCAGCAGCTCCCGGACCGGGGGCACTGAAGCTTTCTTT,CASSSRTGGTEAFF
TRBJ2-2,TRBV5-1,NA,NA,TGCGCCAGCAGCTTGGGTGACAGCGCGAACACCGGGGAGCTGTTTTTT,CASSLGDSANTGELFF
TRBJ1-3,TRBV5-1,TRBD1,NA,TGCGCCAGCAGCCTGGGACAGGTCTCTGGAAACACCATATATTTT,CASSLGQVSGNTIYF
TRBJ2-7,TRBV9,TRBD2,NA,TGTGCCAGCAGCCCCACTCTAGCGGGGGGGAGCGAGCAGTACTTC,CASSPTLAGGSEQYF
TRBJ2-3,TRBV12-5,TRBD2,NA,TGTGCTAGTGCCCGAGCGGGAGGGTGGGACACAGATACGCAGTATTTT,CASARAGGWDTDTQYF
TRBJ2-2,TRBV10-3,TRBD2,NA,TGTGCCATCAGTGAGTTACTTAGGAGCGGGAGGCGCAGCACCGGGGAGCTGTTTTTT,CAISELLRSGRRSTGELFF
TRBJ1-2,TRBV15,NA,NA,TGTGCCACCAGCAGCCTCCAGGGTCTCACTAACTATGGCTACACCTTC,CATSSLQGLTNYGYTF
TRBJ2-2,TRBV5-8,NA,NA,TGTGCCAGCAGCTTGGTCTGGGGGCAAGGGGAGCTGTTTTTT,CASSLVWGQGELFF
TRBJ1-4,TRBV7-2,TRBD1,once,TGTGCCAGCAGCCAAACAGGGACAGGGGTTCAAAAACTGTTTTTT,CASSQTGTGVQKLFF
TRBJ2-2,TRBV5-1,NA,NA,TGCGCCAGCAGCTTGGAGACGGTGCGGACCGGGGAGCTGTTTTTT,CASSLETVRTGELFF
TRBJ1-1,TRBV6-5,NA,NA,TGTGCCAGCAGATTCAGGGAAGTCACTGAAGCTTTCTTT,CASRFREVTEAFF
TRBJ2-6,TRBV7-3,TRBD1,NA,TGTGCCAGCAGCGCCCCCGGGACAGGGGGCGGGTACGGGGCCAACGTCCTGACTTTC,CASSAPGTGGGYGANVLTF
TRBJ1-2,TRBV5-1,NA,NA,TGCGCCAGCAGCTTGAAGGGGAATGGCTACACCTTC,CASSLKGNGYTF
TRBJ2-3,TRBV11-3,TRBD2,NA,TGTGCCAGCAGGGGACTAGCGGGAGATGTTTTTGGGACAGATACGCAGTATTTT,CASRGLAGDVFGTDTQYF
TRBJ2-6,TRBV18,TRBD1,NA,TGTGCCAGCTCACCAACAAGGACAGGGGCGAAGGGGGCCAACGTCCTGACTTTC,CASSPTRTGAKGANVLTF
TRBJ1-4,TRBV18,NA,NA,TGTGCCAGCTCACTATCGGGAGAAAAACTGTTTTTT,CASSLSGEKLFF
TRBJ1-2,TRBV10-1,NA,NA,TGCGCCAGCAGACGCGGATTCGACAGATGCGGCTACACCTTC,CASRRGFDRCGYTF
TRBJ1-2,TRBV7-9,TRBD1,NA,TGTGCCAGCAGCTCGGGACAGGGGGAAGGCTACACCTTC,CASSSGQGEGYTF
TRBJ1-2,TRBV7-8,NA,NA,TGTGCCAGCAGCTTAGTTGGGGGGAAGGACTATGGCTACACCTTC,CASSLVGGKDYGYTF
TRBJ1-5,TRBV4-1,NA,once,TGCGCCAGCCTAAAAGCTATCGGGGGCAATCAGCCCCAGCATTTT,CASLKAIGGNQPQHF
TRBJ2-4,TRBV5-1,NA,NA,TGCGCCAGCAGCCCCCCCTCGTTGGGACAACTAGCCAAAAACATTCAGTACTTC,CASSPPSLGQLAKNIQYF
TRBJ1-1,TRBV27,NA,NA,TGTGCCAGCAGTTCCGGGAAGGTCCGAAACACTGAAGCTTTCTTT,CASSSGKVRNTEAFF
TRBJ2-7,TRBV6-6,TRBD2,NA,TGTGCCAGCAGTTACTCAGCGGGGCCCTACGAGCAGTACTTC,CASSYSAGPYEQYF
TRBJ1-4,TRBV28,NA,NA,TGTGCCAGCAGCCCGGATGAAAAACTGTTTTTT,CASSPDEKLFF
TRBJ2-1,TRBV29-1,NA,NA,TGCAGCGTTGCCACCAGCTCCTACAATGAGCAGTTCTTC,CSVATSSYNEQFF
TRBJ2-2,TRBV2,TRBD1,NA,TGTGCCAGCAGTGGACAGGGGAGCACCGGGGAGCTGTTTTTT,CASSGQGSTGELFF
TRBJ1-1,TRBV5-1,NA,NA,TGCGCCAGCAGCCTAGGCGGGAGCAACACTGAAGCTTTCTTT,CASSLGGSNTEAFF
TRBJ2-2,TRBV6-1,TRBD1,few,TGTGCCAGCAGCGGGACAGGGGGCACCGGGGAGCTGTTTTTT,CASSGTGGTGELFF
TRBJ1-4,TRBV4-1,TRBD1,NA,TGCGCCAGCAGCCAGGAGACAGGGGGCCTGGGTAAAAGTGAAAAACTGTTTTTT,CASSQETGGLGKSEKLFF
TRBJ1-4,TRBV6-1,TRBD1,NA,TGTGCCAGCAGGGACAGGATTAATGAAAAACTGTTTTTT,CASRDRINEKLFF
TRBJ1-1,TRBV14,TRBD1,NA,TGTGCCAGCAGCCAAGATCGATCGGGGACAGGGAAAAGTTGGACTGAAGCTTTCTTT,CASSQDRSGTGKSWTEAFF
TRBJ2-3,TRBV7-8,NA,NA,TGTGCCAGCAGCTTAAGGGAGGCCGGTACGCAGTATTTT,CASSLREAGTQYF
TRBJ1-3,TRBV5-1,NA,few,TGCGCCAGCAGCCTGGCCGGCTCCAGAGGCACCGGAAACACCATATATTTT,CASSLAGSRGTGNTIYF
TRBJ1-3,TRBV6-6,NA,NA,TGTGCCAGCAGTAACAGTGCTAACTCTGGAAACACCATATATTTT,CASSNSANSGNTIYF
TRBJ1-4,TRBV2,TRBD1,NA,TGTGCCAGCAGGACAGGGGCCGAAAAACTGTTTTTT,CASRTGAEKLFF
TRBJ1-3,TRBV5-1,TRBD1,NA,TGCGCCAGCAGCCTGGGACAGGGTACTGGAAACACCATATATTTT,CASSLGQGTGNTIYF
TRBJ1-2,TRBV7-8,NA,NA,TGTGCCAGCAGCTTAGAGCGGCTAAACTATGGCTACACCTTC,CASSLERLNYGYTF
TRBJ1-1,TRBV29-1,NA,NA,TGCAGCGTTTCGACAAGCATGAACACTGAAGCTTTCTTT,CSVSTSMNTEAFF
TRBJ1-5,TRBV4-1,NA,NA,TGCGCCAGCAGCCAAGTGCAGGGAGGGAGCAATCAGCCCCAGCATTTT,CASSQVQGGSNQPQHF
TRBJ2-7,TRBV19,NA,NA,TGTGCCAGTAGTCTCGGCGGGACCCTCTACGAGCAGTACTTC,CASSLGGTLYEQYF
TRBJ2-3,TRBV7-9,TRBD1,NA,TGTGCCAGCAGTTATTCCAGGGGGCAGGGAGATACGCAGTATTTT,CASSYSRGQGDTQYF
TRBJ2-5,TRBV6-5,TRBD1,few,TGTGCCAGCAGTTACCAGGGACAGGGGCTCCAAGAGACCCAGTACTTC,CASSYQGQGLQETQYF